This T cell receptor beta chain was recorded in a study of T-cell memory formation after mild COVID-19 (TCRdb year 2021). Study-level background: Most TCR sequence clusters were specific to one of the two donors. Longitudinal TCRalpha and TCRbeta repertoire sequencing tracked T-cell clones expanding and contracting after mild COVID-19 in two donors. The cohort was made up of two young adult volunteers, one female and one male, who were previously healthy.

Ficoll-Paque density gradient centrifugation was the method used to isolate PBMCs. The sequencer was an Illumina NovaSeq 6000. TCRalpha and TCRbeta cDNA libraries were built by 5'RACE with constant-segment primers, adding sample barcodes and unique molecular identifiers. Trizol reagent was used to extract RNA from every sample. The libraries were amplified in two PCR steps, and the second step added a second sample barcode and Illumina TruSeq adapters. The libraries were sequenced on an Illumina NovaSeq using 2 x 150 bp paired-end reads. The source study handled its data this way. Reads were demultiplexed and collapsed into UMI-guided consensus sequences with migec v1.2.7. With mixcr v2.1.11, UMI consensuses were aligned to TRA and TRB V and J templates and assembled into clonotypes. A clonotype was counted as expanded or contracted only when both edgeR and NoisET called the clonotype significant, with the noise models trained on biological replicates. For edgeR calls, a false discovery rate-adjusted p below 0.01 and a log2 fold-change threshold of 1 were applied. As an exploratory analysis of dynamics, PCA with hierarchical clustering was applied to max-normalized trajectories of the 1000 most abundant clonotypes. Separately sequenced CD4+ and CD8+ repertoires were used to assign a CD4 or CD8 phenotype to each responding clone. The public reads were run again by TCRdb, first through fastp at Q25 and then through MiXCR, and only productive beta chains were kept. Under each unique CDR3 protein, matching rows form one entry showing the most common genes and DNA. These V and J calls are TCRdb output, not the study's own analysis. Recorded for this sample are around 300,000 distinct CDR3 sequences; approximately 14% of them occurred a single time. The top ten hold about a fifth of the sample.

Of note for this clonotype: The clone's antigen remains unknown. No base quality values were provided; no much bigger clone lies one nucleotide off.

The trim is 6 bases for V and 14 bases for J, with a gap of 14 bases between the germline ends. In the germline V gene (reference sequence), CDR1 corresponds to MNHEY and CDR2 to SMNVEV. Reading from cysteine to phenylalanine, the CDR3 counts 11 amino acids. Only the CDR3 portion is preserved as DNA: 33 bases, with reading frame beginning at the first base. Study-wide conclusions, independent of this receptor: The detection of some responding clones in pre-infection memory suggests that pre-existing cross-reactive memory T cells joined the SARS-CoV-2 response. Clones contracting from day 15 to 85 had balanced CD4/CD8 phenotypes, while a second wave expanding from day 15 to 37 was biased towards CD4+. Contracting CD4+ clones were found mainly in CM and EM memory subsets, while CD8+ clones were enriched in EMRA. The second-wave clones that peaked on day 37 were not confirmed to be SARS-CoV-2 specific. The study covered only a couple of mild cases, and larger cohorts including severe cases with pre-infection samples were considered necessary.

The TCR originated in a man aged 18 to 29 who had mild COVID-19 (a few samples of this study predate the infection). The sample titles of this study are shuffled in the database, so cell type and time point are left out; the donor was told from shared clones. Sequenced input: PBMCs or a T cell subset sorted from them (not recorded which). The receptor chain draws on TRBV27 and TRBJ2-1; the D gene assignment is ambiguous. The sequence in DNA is TGTGCCAGCAGCCCTACATTCCCCGAGTTCTTC. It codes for CASSPTFPEFF.